The present T cell receptor (beta chain) was sequenced within a study of blood T cell repertoires in COVID-19. As for the study in general: Donors in the United States, Italy and Spain gave samples during acute or convalescent COVID-19. T cells, B-cell-depleted T cells, or PBMCs provided the cDNA or gDNA that served as material.

Measured with immunoSEQ multiplex PCR; TCRdb has only the in-frame clones, and not every one. The table shows more than 300,000 clones, with about 90% occurring only once. Participants were placed into cohorts based on the clinical history they reported. CDR1 SNHLY and CDR2 FYNNEI come from the germline V gene. There are 14 residues in the CDR3. Trimming pared 2 bases from V and 0 bases from J, leaving 8 bases between. The clonotype comes from a man in his forties in a cohort exposed to, infected with or recovered from COVID-19 (not recorded which). Sequences were obtained from PBMCs or T cells enriched from blood (not recorded which). The V call is TRBV2, the J call TRBJ2-7; D may be TRBD1 (6 bases). The CDR3 reads CASSEMGHSYEQYF. The CDR3 DNA reads as TGTGCCAGCAGTGAAATGGGACACTCCTACGAGCAGTACTTC.